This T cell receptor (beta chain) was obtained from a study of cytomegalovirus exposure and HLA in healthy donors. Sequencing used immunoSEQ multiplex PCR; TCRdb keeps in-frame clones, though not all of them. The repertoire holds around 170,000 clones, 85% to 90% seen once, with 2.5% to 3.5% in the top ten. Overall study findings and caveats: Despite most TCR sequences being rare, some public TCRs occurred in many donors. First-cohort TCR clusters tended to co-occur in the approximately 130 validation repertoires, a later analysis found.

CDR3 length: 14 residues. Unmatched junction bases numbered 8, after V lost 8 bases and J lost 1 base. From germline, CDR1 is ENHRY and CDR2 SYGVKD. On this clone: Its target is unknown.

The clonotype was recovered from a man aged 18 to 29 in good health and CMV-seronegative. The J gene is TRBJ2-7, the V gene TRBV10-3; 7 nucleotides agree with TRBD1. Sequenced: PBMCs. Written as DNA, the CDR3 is TGTGCCATCTCTAGGGTGGGACAGTCCTACGAGCAGTACTTC. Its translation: CAISRVGQSYEQYF.